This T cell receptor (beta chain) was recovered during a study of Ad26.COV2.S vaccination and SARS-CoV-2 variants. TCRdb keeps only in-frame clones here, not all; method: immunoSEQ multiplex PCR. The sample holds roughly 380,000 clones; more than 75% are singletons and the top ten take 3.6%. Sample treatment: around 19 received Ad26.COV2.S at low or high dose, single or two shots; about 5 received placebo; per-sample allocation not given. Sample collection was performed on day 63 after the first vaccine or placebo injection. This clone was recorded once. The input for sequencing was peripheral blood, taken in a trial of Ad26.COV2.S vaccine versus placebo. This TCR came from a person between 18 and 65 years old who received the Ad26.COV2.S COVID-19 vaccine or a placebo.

The CDR3 protein is CASSAGWSNQPQHF. The CDR3 nucleotides are TGTGCCAGCAGCGCAGGTTGGAGCAATCAGCCCCAGCATTTT. This sequence joins TRBV9 and TRBJ1-5, with D uncertain. Germline V CDR1 and CDR2: SGDLS, YYNGEE. V gave up 3 bases and J gave up 1 base, with 8 bases separating them. The CDR3 length is 14 residues.